This T cell receptor beta chain was recorded in a study of cytomegalovirus exposure and HLA in healthy donors. Study-wide findings and caveats: Most TCR sequences were seen very rarely across donors, but some public TCRs occurred in many. Investigators reported approximately 150 TCR beta chains as tied to cytomegalovirus. According to a subsequent analysis, TCR clusters from the first cohort were inclined to appear together in the 90 to 150 validation repertoires.

Profiling relied on immunoSEQ multiplex PCR, and the TCRdb table lists in-frame clones only, not all of them. In the table there are 130,000 to 150,000 clones, just over 85% of which are singletons. This CDR3 region has 12 residues. CDR1 is SQVTM and CDR2 is ANQGSEA in the germline V gene. V lost 4 bases and J lost 5; bases outside the gene matches: 1. On this clone itself: Antigen: not known.

Input material: PBMCs. The chain has TRBV29-1 and TRBJ1-2, with 10 bases aligning to TRBD1. The origin of this receptor is a woman aged 18 to 35 in good health and CMV-seropositive. CDR3 in amino acids: CSVGDRGYGYTF. The CDR3 bases are TGCAGCGTTGGGGACAGGGGATATGGCTACACCTTC.